The 9 T cell receptor beta chains presented below share a single source sample, sequenced in a study of T cell repertoires in cytomegalovirus infection. TCRdb passed the reads through MiXCR, listing each CDR3 protein once. Of 50,000 or so distinct CDR3 sequences listed, about 20% were seen once; the top ten hold roughly 18%. These TCRs' antigens remain unknown. Sequenced material: PBMCs, sequenced either directly or after in vitro stimulation (not recorded which). These receptors originate from a human donor in good health (CMV status not recorded). Some clones in this sample may be carry-over from other donors' samples.

This clonotype was seen a handful of times. This chain links TRBV20-1 with TRBJ1-4; 8 positions agree with TRBD1. The CDR3 has 13 residues. Per the germline V gene, CDR1 is DFQATT and CDR2 is SNEGSKA (reference sequence). Trimming removed 2 bases from V and 8 bases from J; junction bases left unmatched: 4. The CDR3 is CSARSQGGEKLFF. The CDR3 nucleotides are TGCAGTGCTAGATCACAGGGGGGCGAAAAACTGTTTTTT.

As regards this clonotype: A read error may account for a junction end that differs from germline. V usage is TRBV7-9 and J usage is TRBJ2-1, with D possibly being TRBD1 (6 bases). This CDR3 contains 15 residues. Germline CDR1 is SEHNR and CDR2 is FQNEAQ (reference sequence). CDR3 in amino acids: CASSLKDRQNNEQLF. CDR3 sequence (DNA): TGTGCCAGCAGCTTAAAGGACAGACAAAACAATGAGCAGTTATTT.

The sample holds many counts of this clonotype. This chain links TRBV7-2 with TRBJ1-2; D unresolved. The CDR3 is 14 residues long. The V end was cut by 5 bases, the J end by 3 bases, with 13 bases between. CDR1 is SGHTA and CDR2 is FQGNSA in the germline V gene. CDR3 sequence reads: CASSPRSWYYGYTF. CDR3 in DNA: TGTGCCAGCAGCCCCAGATCGTGGTACTATGGCTACACCTTC.

This clonotype was observed a handful of times. This rearrangement joins TRBV2 to TRBJ1-5; no definite D call. The germline V and J ends were trimmed by 2 bases and 2 bases, with 10 bases remaining between them. This CDR3 has 15 amino acids. Germline V gives CDR1 SNHLY, CDR2 FYNNEI. The CDR3 is CASSELGQGNQPQHF. The CDR3 DNA sequence: TGTGCCAGCAGTGAATTGGGTCAGGGCAATCAGCCCCAGCATTTT.

This clonotype was seen ten or more times. This chain connects TRBV14 to TRBJ1-4, with 7 bases that match TRBD1. This CDR3 comprises 19 residues. The ends lost 3 bases at V and 0 bases at J; junction bases unmatched: 13. From germline, CDR1 is SGHDN and CDR2 FVKESK. CDR3 region: CASSHSIRQGGTTNEKLFF. As DNA, the CDR3 is TGTGCCAGCAGCCATTCGATCCGACAGGGCGGGACAACTAATGAAAAACTGTTTTTT.

This clonotype was observed many times. V gene TRBV6-2 or TRBV6-3 combines with J gene TRBJ2-2; possibly TRBD2 for D (6 bases). Looked up from germline, CDR1 is MNHEY and CDR2 is SVGEGT. This CDR3 has 15 residues. Trimming stripped 2 bases from V and 6 bases from J, with 13 bases between. CDR3 sequence: CASSYGLTLAGELFF. DNA of the CDR3: TGTGCCAGCAGTTACGGACTAACTTTAGCCGGGGAGCTGTTTTTT.

The sample holds many counts of this clonotype. This chain connects TRBV7-2 to TRBJ2-1; 15 bases are a match to TRBD2. With V trimmed by 5 bases and J by 2 bases, 4 bases remained unmatched. CDR1 SGHTA and CDR2 FQGNSA come from the germline V gene. The CDR3 runs 17 residues. The CDR3: CASSTGLAGGTYNEQFF. CDR3 DNA sequence: TGTGCCAGCAGCACCGGACTAGCGGGGGGGACCTACAATGAGCAGTTCTTC.

The sample holds a few counts of this clonotype. The rearrangement joins TRBV28 to TRBJ2-5; 7 nucleotides line up with TRBD1. V dropped 10 bases and J dropped 2; count of bases not matched to a gene: 13. Per germline, CDR1 MDHEN and CDR2 SYDVKM. The CDR3 runs 15 residues. The CDR3, as DNA: TGTGCCATCTCAGAAAAGGGGGCCGGGCAAGAGACCCAGTACTTC. It is translated as CAISEKGAGQETQYF.

The chain recombines TRBV5-6 with TRBJ2-3; 10 bases are shared with TRBD1. CDR1 SGHDT and CDR2 YYEEEE come from the germline V gene. V lost 5 bases and J lost 6; bases outside the gene matches: 12. This CDR3 has 16 amino acids. The CDR3 DNA is TGTGCCAGCAGTCAACCCGGGACAGGGGCGTTTGATACGCAGTATTTT. Amino acid sequence: CASSQPGTGAFDTQYF. The full variable domain, rest sourced from reference TRBV5-6 and TRBJ2-3, is DAGVTQSPTHLIKTRGQQVTLRCSPKSGHDTVSWYQQALGQGPQFIFQYYEEEERQRGNFPDRFSGHQFPNYSSELNVNALLLGDSALYLCASSQPGTGAFDTQYFGPGTRLTVL.